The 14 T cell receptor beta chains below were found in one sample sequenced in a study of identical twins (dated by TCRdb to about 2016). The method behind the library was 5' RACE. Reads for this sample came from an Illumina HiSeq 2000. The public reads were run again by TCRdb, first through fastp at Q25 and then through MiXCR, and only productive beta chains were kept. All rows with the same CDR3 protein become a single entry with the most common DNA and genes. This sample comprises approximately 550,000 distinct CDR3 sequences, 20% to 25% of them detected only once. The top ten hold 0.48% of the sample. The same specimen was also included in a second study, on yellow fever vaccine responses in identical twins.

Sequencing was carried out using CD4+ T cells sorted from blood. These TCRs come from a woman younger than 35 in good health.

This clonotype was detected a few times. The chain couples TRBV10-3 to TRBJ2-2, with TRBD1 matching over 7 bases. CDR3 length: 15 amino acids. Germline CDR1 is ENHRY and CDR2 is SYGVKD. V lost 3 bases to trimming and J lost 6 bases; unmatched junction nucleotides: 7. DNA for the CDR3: TGTGCCATCAGTGAAATGGACAGGAGGCCCGGGGAGCTGTTTTTT. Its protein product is CAISEMDRRPGELFF.

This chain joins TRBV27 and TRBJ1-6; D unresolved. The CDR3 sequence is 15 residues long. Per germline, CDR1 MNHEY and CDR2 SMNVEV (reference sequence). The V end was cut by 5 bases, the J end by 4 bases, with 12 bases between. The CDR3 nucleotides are TGTGCCAGCAGTCCGCAGTGGGAGTATAATTCACCCCTCCACTTT. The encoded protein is CASSPQWEYNSPLHF.

The CDR3 DNA follows: TGTGCCAGCAGCCCAGGGGGCATCAACGAGCAGTACTTC. Translating it yields CASSPGGINEQYF. The chain joins TRBV7-3 to TRBJ2-7; 8 bases agree with TRBD1. The V segment lost 5 bases and the J segment 5 bases; nucleotides outside the gene matches: 5. The CDR3 is 13 amino acids. Germline CDR1 reads SGHTA; CDR2 reads FQGTGA.

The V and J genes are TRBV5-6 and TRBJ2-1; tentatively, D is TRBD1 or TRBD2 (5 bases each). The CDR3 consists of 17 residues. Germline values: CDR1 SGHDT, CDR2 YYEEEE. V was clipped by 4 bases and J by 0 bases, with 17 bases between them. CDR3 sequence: CASSPRGRKSSYNEQFF. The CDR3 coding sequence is TGTGCCAGCAGCCCCCGGGGCCGCAAAAGCTCCTACAATGAGCAGTTCTTC.

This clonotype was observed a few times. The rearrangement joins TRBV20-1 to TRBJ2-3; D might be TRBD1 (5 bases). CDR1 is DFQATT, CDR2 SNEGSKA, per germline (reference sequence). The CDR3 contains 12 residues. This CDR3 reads CSLSRGPDTQYF. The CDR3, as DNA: TGCAGCCTTAGTAGGGGCCCAGATACGCAGTATTTT.

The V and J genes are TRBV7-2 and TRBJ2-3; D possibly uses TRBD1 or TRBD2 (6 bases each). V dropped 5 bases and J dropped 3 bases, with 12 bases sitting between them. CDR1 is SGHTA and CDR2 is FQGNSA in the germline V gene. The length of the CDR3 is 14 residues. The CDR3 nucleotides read TGTGCCAGCAGCAGGGGGGTAGTTACAGATACGCAGTATTTT. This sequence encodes CASSRGVVTDTQYF. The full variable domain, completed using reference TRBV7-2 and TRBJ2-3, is GAGVSQSPSNKVTEKGKDVELRCDPISGHTALYWYRQSLGQGLEFLIYFQGNSAPDKSGLPSDRFSAERTGGSVSTLTIQRTQQEDSAVYLCASSRGVVTDTQYFGPGTRLTVL.

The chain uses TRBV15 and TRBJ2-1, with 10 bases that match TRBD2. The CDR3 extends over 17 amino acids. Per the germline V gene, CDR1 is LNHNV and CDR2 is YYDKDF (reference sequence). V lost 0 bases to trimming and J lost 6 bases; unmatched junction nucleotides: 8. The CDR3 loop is CATSRDSLTSGCNEQFF. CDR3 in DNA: TGTGCCACCAGCAGAGATAGTTTGACTAGCGGGTGCAATGAGCAGTTCTTC. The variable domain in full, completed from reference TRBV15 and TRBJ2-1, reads DAMVIQNPRYQVTQFGKPVTLSCSQTLNHNVMYWYQQKSSQAPKLLFHYYDKDFNNEADTPDNFQSRRPNTSFCFLDIRSPGLGDTAMYLCATSRDSLTSGCNEQFFGPGTRLTVL.

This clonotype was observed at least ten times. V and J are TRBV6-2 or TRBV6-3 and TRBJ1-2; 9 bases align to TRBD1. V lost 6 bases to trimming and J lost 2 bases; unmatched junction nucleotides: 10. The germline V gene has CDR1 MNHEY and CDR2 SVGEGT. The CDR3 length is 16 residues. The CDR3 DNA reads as TGTGCCAGCAGACCCGGGACAGGGAAACTGAACTATGGCTACACCTTC. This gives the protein CASRPGTGKLNYGYTF.

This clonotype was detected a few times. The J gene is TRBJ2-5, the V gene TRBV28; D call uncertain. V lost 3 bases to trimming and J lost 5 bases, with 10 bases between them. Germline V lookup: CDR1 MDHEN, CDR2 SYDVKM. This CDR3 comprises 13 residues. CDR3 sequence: CASSFIQGETQYF. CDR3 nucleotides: TGTGCCAGCAGTTTCATCCAAGGGGAGACCCAGTACTTC. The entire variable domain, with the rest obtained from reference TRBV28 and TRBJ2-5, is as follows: DVKVTQSSRYLVKRTGEKVFLECVQDMDHENMFWYRQDPGLGLRLIYFSYDVKMKEKGDIPEGYSVSREKKERFSLILESASTNQTSMYLCASSFIQGETQYFGPGTRLLVL.

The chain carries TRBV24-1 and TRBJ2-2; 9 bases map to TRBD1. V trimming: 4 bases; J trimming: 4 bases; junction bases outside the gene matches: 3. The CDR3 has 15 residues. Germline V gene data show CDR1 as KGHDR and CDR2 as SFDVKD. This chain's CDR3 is CATSERTGVTGELFF. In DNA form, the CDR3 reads TGTGCCACCAGTGAGCGGACAGGGGTCACCGGGGAGCTGTTTTTT.

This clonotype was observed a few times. The CDR3, as DNA: TGTGCCAGCGCCTGGGGGGGTAAGAGGTTCGAGCAGTACTTC. Its protein product is CASAWGGKRFEQYF. The V gene is TRBV12-3 or TRBV12-4, the J gene TRBJ2-7; 7 bases agree with TRBD2. The CDR3 runs to 14 residues. V was clipped by 8 bases and J by 6 bases; unmatched bases: 13.

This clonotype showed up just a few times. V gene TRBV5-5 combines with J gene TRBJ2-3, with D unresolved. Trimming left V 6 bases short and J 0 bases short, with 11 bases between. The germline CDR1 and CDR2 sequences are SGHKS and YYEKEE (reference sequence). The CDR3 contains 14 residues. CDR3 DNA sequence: TGTGCCAGCAAAGACTGGCCTAGCACAGATACGCAGTATTTT. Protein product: CASKDWPSTDTQYF.

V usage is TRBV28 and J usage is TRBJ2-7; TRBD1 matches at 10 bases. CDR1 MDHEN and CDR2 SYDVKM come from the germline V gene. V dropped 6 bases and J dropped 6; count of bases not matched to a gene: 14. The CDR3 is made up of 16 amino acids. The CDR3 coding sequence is TGTGCCAGCAGCAGGGGAGGGACAGGGGTATATGCCGAGCAGTACTTC. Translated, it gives CASSRGGTGVYAEQYF.

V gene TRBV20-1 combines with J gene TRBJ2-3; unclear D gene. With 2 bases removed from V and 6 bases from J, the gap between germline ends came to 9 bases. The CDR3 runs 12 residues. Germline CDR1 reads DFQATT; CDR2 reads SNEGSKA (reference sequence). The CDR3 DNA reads TGCAGTGCTAGAACCGCGGCGGATACGCAGTATTTT. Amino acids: CSARTAADTQYF.